A selection of T cell receptor beta chains follows, all from one sample in a study of CD8 T cells in Susac syndrome. TCRdb redid the calling of the immunoSEQ multiplex PCR reads with MiXCR, one entry per CDR3 protein. The table lists around 200,000 distinct CDR3 sequences, 90% to 95% of them singletons, with approximately 0.1% in the top ten. What was sequenced was CD4+ T cells from PBMCs. The receptors derive from a human donor in good health. Each CDR3 is given with its conserved first and last residue. The order of the fields is V gene, D gene, CDR3 length, CDR3 protein. The D gene is left open where the match is weak.

V: TRBV6-9
D: NA
length: 15
CDR3: CASNGPRACRETQYF

V: TRBV29-1
D: NA
length: 12
CDR3: CSVVPGGTEAFF

V: TRBV3-1
D: TRBD2
length: 13
CDR3: CATTSGVLETQYF

V: TRBV15
D: NA
length: 12
CDR3: CATSISGIEAFF

V: TRBV30
D: TRBD2
length: 15
CDR3: CAWSTGLALTGELFF

V: TRBV5-1
D: NA
length: 16
CDR3: CASSLAATATNEKLFF

V: TRBV30
D: NA
length: 11
CDR3: CAWSLGEGNTF

V: TRBV29-1
D: TRBD2
length: 15
CDR3: CSARRLAGANNEQFF

V: TRBV4-1
D: NA
length: 15
CDR3: CASSRSGQDLYEQYF

V: TRBV14
D: NA
length: 12
CDR3: CASSYRTDTQYF

V: TRBV20-1
D: NA
length: 14
CDR3: CSALDLSSYNEQFF

V: TRBV27
D: TRBD1
length: 17
CDR3: CASSLSLGTGGRETQYF

V: TRBV12-5
D: TRBD2
length: 16
CDR3: CASGLGTSGGTNEQFF

V: TRBV4-1
D: NA
length: 18
CDR3: CASSPQDSLINRGEKLFF

V: TRBV6-5
D: NA
length: 15
CDR3: CASRRQHSGANVLTF

V: TRBV6-5
D: TRBD1
length: 15
CDR3: CASSWNQGGNYGYTF

V: TRBV29-1
D: NA
length: 12
CDR3: CSVDQRGETQYF

V: TRBV24-1
D: NA
length: 13
CDR3: CATDVGRDYGYTF

V: TRBV6-2/TRBV6-3
D: TRBD2
length: 17
CDR3: CASSVRRGGRSTDTQYF

V: TRBV5-6
D: NA
length: 11
CDR3: CASSLAAEQYF

V: TRBV12-3/TRBV12-4
D: NA
length: 15
CDR3: CASSLAAGQIYEQYF

V: TRBV7-2
D: NA
length: 13
CDR3: CASIEGPNTEAFF

V: TRBV29-1
D: TRBD1
length: 13
CDR3: CSERTGGGDTQYF

V: TRBV12-3/TRBV12-4
D: NA
length: 13
CDR3: CASSLGSSYEQYF

V: TRBV24-1
D: NA
length: 14
CDR3: CATSDPGWTGELFF

V: TRBV7-9
D: NA
length: 13
CDR3: CASSQGTDAPLHF

V: TRBV11-2
D: NA
length: 14
CDR3: CASSRPGLYNEQFF

V: TRBV3-1
D: NA
length: 14
CDR3: CASSQDRGSSPLHF

V: TRBV2
D: TRBD2
length: 14
CDR3: CASRLLAGGYEQYF

V: TRBV7-3
D: NA
length: 14
CDR3: CASSSGPPGVTQYF

V: TRBV4-1
D: TRBD1
length: 15
CDR3: CASSQEWDSSYEQYF

V: TRBV5-4
D: NA
length: 15
CDR3: CASSLEGSGANVLTF

V: TRBV28
D: NA
length: 15
CDR3: CASSPLGGGGNEQFF